Presented here are 9 T cell receptor beta chains from one specimen sequenced in a study of blood T cells in healthy people across ages. With a J-beta primer mix and a sample-barcoded 5' primer, a second PCR ran 7 to 11 cycles. TCRdb re-analysed the 5' RACE reads in MiXCR, keeping a single row per CDR3 protein. The sample has 550,000 to 750,000 distinct CDR3 sequences, 20% to 25% seen once; the top ten hold approximately 3.6%. What was sequenced was blood. The receptors derive from a man in his 70s in good health.

The chain has TRBV20-1 and TRBJ2-5, with 9 positions matching TRBD2. Losses at the gene ends were 6 bases for V and 2 bases for J; bases not matched to a gene: 7. The germline V gene has CDR1 DFQATT and CDR2 SNEGSKA (reference sequence). CDR3 length: 14 residues. Here the CDR3 DNA reads TGCAGTGCGAAGACTAGCGGAAATCAAGAGACCCAGTACTTC. Protein: CSAKTSGNQETQYF.

With respect to this clonotype: Possible read error: a much larger clone is one base away. This likely comes from a read error, as the CDR3 has no conserved phenylalanine or tryptophan at its end. CDR3 region: CSVAPPTSGNEQFL. In DNA, the CDR3 is TGCAGCGTTGCCCCCCCAACTAGCGGGAATGAGCAGTTCCTC. The chain uses TRBV29-1 and TRBJ2-1; TRBD2 agrees at 9 bases. Germline CDR1 is SQVTM and CDR2 is ANQGSEA. Trimming at V came to 4 bases and at J to 7 bases, leaving 8 bases not matched to a gene. The CDR3 runs to 14 residues.

The gene calls are TRBV12-3 or TRBV12-4 and TRBJ2-5; the D gene could be TRBD1 or TRBD2 (5 bases each). This CDR3 region has 15 residues. V gave up 5 bases and J gave up 5 bases, with 18 bases separating them. Here the CDR3 DNA reads TGTGCCAGCAGTGCTACTAGAGGGGCTTCGGAGACCCAGTACTTC. Translating it yields CASSATRGASETQYF.

CDR3 in DNA: TGTGCCAGCAGCCCTGGAATAGGGGTCACTGAAGCTTTCTTT. Encoded protein: CASSPGIGVTEAFF. This rearrangement joins TRBV3-1 to TRBJ1-1; D possibly corresponds to TRBD1 (5 bases). The CDR3 sequence is 14 residues long. V was trimmed by 4 bases and J by 4 bases, leaving 13 bases between them. Looked up from germline, CDR1 is LGHDT and CDR2 is YNNKEL (reference sequence).

About this clonotype itself: This may come from a read error, since a much larger clone is one base off. V and J are TRBV6-5 and TRBJ2-3, with a weak D call TRBD2 (5 bases). The germline V and J ends were trimmed by 4 bases and 8 bases, with 13 bases remaining between them. There are 13 residues in the CDR3. Germline V gene data show CDR1 as MNHEY and CDR2 as SVGAGI. The CDR3 DNA sequence: TGTGCCAGCAGTTGTGAGGGCTCACTTACGCAGTATTTT. It specifies CASSCEGSLTQYF.

This chain joins TRBV7-3 and TRBJ2-5, with 7 bases aligning to TRBD2. The J call is uncertain, as TRBJ2-1 better fits the DNA end. Germline CDR1 SGHTA, CDR2 FQGTGA. The CDR3 is 16 amino acids. This chain's CDR3 is CASSTRGSLLTNEQFF. CDR3 nucleotides: TGTGCCAGCAGCACGCGCGGGAGTTTGTTAACTAATGAGCAGTTCTTC.

V usage is TRBV3-1 and J usage is TRBJ2-1; D is ambiguous. Germline V lookup: CDR1 LGHDT, CDR2 YNNKEL (reference sequence). CDR3 size: 16 residues. Trimming left V 4 bases short and J 1 base short, with 14 bases between. The CDR3 sequence is CASSPTGAGSYNEQFF. In nucleotides, the CDR3 is TGTGCCAGCAGCCCGACCGGCGCAGGATCCTACAATGAGCAGTTCTTC.

The rearrangement uses TRBV2 and TRBJ2-7; 12 nucleotides align to TRBD2. J was trimmed by 3 bases and V by 3 bases; bases with no gene match: 9. The CDR3 is 17 residues long. In germline, CDR1 is SNHLY, CDR2 FYNNEI. The CDR3 sequence is CASSEGRVLAGGYEQYF. The CDR3 DNA reads TGTGCCAGCAGTGAGGGGCGGGTACTAGCGGGAGGCTACGAGCAGTACTTC.

This clonotype was seen only a few times. This chain connects TRBV10-3 to TRBJ2-7, with TRBD2 as a possible D gene (5 bases). This CDR3 is 13 amino acids long. V was cut by 3 bases and J by 3 bases, with 9 bases left in between. Germline V CDR1 and CDR2: ENHRY, SYGVKD. The CDR3 sequence is CAISEGEGYEQYF. CDR3 coding DNA: TGTGCCATCAGTGAAGGCGAGGGCTACGAGCAGTACTTC.